This T cell receptor beta chain is from a study of vaccination effects on CD4 cells after COVID-19. A note on this clone: What it binds is not known.

Profiling relied on immunoSEQ multiplex PCR, and the TCRdb table lists in-frame clones only, not all of them. The table includes just under 75,000 clones, around 74% detected once. Trimming pared 4 bases from V and 0 bases from J, leaving 10 bases between. The germline CDR1 and CDR2 sequences are SGHRS and YFSETQ. The CDR3 loop spans 15 amino acids. Study-level points and caveats: Vaccine-induced clones in healthy vaccinees cross-reacted with common cold coronaviruses in only 1 of 255 cases.

ViraFEST expansion of antigen-specific CD4+ T cells with viral peptide pools preceded sequencing. The culture ran for under eleven days, and then CD4+ T cells were isolated. The study found no prior SARS-CoV-2 infection in the vaccine recipients, who tested negative for nucleocapsid antibodies. Cultures had half their medium replaced with IL-2 medium on days 3 and 7. The J gene is TRBJ1-4, the V gene TRBV5-1; weak D call: TRBD1 (6 bases). This TCR derives from a human donor who received a COVID-19 vaccine. The sample was CD4+ T cells from PBMCs cultured with HCoV-NL63 spike peptides, taken before COVID-19 vaccination. CDR3 sequence: CASSETGSTNEKLFF. The CDR3 DNA is TGCGCCAGCAGCGAGACAGGATCAACTAATGAAAAACTGTTTTTT.